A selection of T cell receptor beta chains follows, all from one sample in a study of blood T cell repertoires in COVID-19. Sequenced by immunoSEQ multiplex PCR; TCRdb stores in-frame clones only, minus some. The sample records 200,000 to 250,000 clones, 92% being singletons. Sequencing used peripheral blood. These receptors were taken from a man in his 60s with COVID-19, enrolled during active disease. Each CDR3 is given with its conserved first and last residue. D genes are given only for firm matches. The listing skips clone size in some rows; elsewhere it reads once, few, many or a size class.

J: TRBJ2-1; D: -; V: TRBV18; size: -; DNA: TGTGCCAGCTCACCACCGAAGGGGGTGTGGAATGAGCAGTTCTTC; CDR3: CASSPPKGVWNEQFF
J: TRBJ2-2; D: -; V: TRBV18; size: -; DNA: TGTGCCAGCTCACCAGCAGGGGCCGCGAACACCGGGGAGCTGTTTTTT; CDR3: CASSPAGAANTGELFF
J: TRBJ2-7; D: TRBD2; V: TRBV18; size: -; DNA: TGTGCCAGCTCACCACGGACTAGCGGGAGTTACGAGCAGTACTTC; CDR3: CASSPRTSGSYEQYF
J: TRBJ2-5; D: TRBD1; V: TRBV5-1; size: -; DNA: TGCGCCAGCAGCTTGAGGACAGGGGGGCAAGAGACCCAGTACTTC; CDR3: CASSLRTGGQETQYF
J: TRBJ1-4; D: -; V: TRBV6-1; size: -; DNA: TGTGCCAGCAGTGAAAGCGGGGAAAAACTGTTTTTT; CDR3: CASSESGEKLFF
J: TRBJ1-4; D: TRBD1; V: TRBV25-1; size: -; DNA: TGTGCCACCCGGGACAGGGTAAACGAAAAACTGTTTTTT; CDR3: CATRDRVNEKLFF
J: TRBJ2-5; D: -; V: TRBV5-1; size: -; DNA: TGCGCCAGCAGCTTGTTCCTACAAGAGACCCAGTACTTC; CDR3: CASSLFLQETQYF
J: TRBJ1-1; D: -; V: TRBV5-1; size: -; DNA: TGCGCCAGCAGCTTGGAGGGAGCCCTGAACACTGAAGCTTTCTTT; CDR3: CASSLEGALNTEAFF
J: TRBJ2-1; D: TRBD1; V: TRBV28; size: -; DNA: TGTGCCAGCAGTTTAATTCCCGGGACAGGGAACAATGAGCAGTTCTTC; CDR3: CASSLIPGTGNNEQFF
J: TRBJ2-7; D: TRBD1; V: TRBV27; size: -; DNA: TGTGCCAGCAGTTCTAAAGGACAGGGGGCTTCCTACGAGCAGTACTTC; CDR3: CASSSKGQGASYEQYF
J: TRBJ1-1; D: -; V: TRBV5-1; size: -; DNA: TGCGCCAGCAGCTTGGCCCGGGGGGACACTGAAGCTTTCTTT; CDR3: CASSLARGDTEAFF
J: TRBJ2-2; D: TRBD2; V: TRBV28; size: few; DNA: TGTGCCAGCAGTTCGATGACTAGCTCCGGCGGGGAGCTGTTTTTT; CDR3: CASSSMTSSGGELFF
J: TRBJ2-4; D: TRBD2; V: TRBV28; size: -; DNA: TGTGCCAGCAGTTTAAGGGGGCTAGCGGGAGGACAGTACTTC; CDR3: CASSLRGLAGGQYF
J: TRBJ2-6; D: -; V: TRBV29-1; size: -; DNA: TGCAGCGTTCAATCTGGGGCCAACGTCCTGACTTTC; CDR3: CSVQSGANVLTF
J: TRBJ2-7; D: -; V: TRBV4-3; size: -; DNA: TGCGCCAGCAGCCAATCCCTGGAGGGCGCGGTCTACGAGCAGTACTTC; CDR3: CASSQSLEGAVYEQYF
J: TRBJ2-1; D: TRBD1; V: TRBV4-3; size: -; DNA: TGCGCCAGCAGCCAAGAGACAGGGCGCTCCTACAATGAGCAGTTCTTC; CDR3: CASSQETGRSYNEQFF
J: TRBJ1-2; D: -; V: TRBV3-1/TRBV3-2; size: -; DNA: TGTGCCAGCAGCCCCACAGGTCTGGCCTTC; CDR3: CASSPTGLAF
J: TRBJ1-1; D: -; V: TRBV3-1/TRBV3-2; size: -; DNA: TGTGCCAGCAGTCCCCGGGTGTGGAGGACTGAAGCTTTCTTT; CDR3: CASSPRVWRTEAFF
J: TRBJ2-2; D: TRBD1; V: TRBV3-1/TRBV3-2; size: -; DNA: TGTGCCAGCAGCCAACAGACAGGGCTAAACACCGGGGAGCTGTTTTTT; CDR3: CASSQQTGLNTGELFF
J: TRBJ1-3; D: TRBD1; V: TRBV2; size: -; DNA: TGTGCCAGCAGGCGGGGGACAGGGGGCGCCGGTGGAAACACCATATATTTT; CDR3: CASRRGTGGAGGNTIYF
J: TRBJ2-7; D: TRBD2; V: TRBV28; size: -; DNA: TGTGCCACCAGCCTAGCGGGAGTCGGCGAGCAGTACTTC; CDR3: CATSLAGVGEQYF
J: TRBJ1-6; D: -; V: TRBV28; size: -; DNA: TGTGCCAGCAGTACCCCAGGCAGTTTCAATTCACCCCTCCACTTT; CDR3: CASSTPGSFNSPLHF
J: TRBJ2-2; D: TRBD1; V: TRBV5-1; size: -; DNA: TGCGCCAGCAGCTCCACGGGACAGGTTACCGGGGAGCTGTTTTTT; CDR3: CASSSTGQVTGELFF
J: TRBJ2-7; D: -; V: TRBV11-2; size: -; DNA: TGTGCCAGCAGCTTACCGCCAGGGGCAGGCGTCCGTCACTACGAGCAGTACTTC; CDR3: CASSLPPGAGVRHYEQYF
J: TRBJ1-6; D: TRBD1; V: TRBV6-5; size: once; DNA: TGTGCCAGCAGGACAGGGGTTTCACCCCTCCACTTT; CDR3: CASRTGVSPLHF
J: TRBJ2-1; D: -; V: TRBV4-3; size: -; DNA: TGCGCCAGCAGCCAAGGAAGGGCGGGGGAGCAGTTCTTC; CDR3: CASSQGRAGEQFF
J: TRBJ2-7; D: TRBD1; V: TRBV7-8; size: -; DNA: TGTGCCAGCAGCAAGGCGGCAGGGGGACAGTACTTC; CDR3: CASSKAAGGQYF
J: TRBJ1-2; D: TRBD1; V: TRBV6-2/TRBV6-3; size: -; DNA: TGTGCCAGCAGTTACACCGGGCAGGGGGTCGCTGGCTACACCTTC; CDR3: CASSYTGQGVAGYTF
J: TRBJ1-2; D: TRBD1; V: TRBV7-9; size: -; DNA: TGTGCCAGCAGCATCACAGGGGGCTATAGTAATGGCTACACCTTC; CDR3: CASSITGGYSNGYTF
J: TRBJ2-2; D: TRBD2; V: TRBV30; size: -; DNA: TGTGCCTGGAGTGTAGGTCCGGGGGGGAACACCGGGGAGCTGTTTTTT; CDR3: CAWSVGPGGNTGELFF
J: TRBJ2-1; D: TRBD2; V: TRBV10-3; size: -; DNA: TGTGCCACCGGACTAGCGGGGGGGCAAAATGAGCAGTTCTTC; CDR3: CATGLAGGQNEQFF
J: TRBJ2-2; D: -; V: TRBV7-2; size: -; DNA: TGTGCCAGCAGCATAAGGACAAGGGGGATCACCGGGGAGCTGTTTTTT; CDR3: CASSIRTRGITGELFF
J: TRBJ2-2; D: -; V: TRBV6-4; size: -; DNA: TGTGCCAGCAGCGGAGGGGTCACCGGGGAGCTGTTTTTT; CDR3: CASSGGVTGELFF
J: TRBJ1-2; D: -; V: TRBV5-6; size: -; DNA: TGTGCCAGCAGCTTGGTCGGGCAGGGTCCCTATGGCTACACCTTC; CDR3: CASSLVGQGPYGYTF
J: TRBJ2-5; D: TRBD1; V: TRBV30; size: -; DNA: TGTGCCTGGAGTCGGACAGGGGTCAGTTCAGAGACCCAGTACTTC; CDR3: CAWSRTGVSSETQYF
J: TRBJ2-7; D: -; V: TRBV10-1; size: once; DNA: TGCGCCCTACACGAGCAGTACTTC; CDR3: CALHEQYF
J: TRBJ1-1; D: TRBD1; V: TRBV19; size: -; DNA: TGTGCCAGTAGCGGGCCCTGGACAGGGAACACTGAAGCTTTCTTT; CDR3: CASSGPWTGNTEAFF